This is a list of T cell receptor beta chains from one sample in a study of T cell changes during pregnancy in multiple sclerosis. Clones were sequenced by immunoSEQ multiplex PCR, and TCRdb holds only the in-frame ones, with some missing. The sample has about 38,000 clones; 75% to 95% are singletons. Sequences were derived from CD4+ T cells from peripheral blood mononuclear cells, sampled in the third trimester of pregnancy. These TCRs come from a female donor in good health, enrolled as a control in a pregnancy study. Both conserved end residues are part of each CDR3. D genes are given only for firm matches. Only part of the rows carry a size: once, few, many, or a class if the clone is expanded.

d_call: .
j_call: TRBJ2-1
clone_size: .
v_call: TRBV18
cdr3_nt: TGTGCCAGCTCAGAGACAGGTGAGCAGTTCTTC
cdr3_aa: CASSETGEQFF

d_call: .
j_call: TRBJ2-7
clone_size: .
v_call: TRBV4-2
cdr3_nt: TGTGCCAGCAGCCAAGAGTCCCCTCCGAGGGTTGACGAGCAGTACTTC
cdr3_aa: CASSQESPPRVDEQYF

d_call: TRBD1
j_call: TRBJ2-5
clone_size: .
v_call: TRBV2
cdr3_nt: TGTGCCAGCAGCCCGGGACAGGGAGGTGAGACCCAGTACTTC
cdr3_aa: CASSPGQGGETQYF

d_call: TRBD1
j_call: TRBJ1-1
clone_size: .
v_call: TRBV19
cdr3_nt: TGTGCCACACGAAAATCCGGGACAGGGGGCGTTGGGACTGAAGCTTTCTTT
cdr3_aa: CATRKSGTGGVGTEAFF

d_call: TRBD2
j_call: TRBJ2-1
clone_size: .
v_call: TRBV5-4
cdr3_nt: TGTGCCAGCAGCTTGTCTAGCGGGGGGTCGTACAATGAGCAGTTCTTC
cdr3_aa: CASSLSSGGSYNEQFF

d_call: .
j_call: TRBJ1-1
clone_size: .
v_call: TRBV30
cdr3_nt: TGTGCCTGGGTGGGGGGTACTTTGAGCACTGAAGCTTTCTTT
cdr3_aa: CAWVGGTLSTEAFF

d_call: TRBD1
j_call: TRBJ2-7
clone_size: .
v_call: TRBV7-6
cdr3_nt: TGTGCCAGCAGCTTAGGGACAGGGGGTTCCTACGAGCAGTACTTC
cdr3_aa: CASSLGTGGSYEQYF

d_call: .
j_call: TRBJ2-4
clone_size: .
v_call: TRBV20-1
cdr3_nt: TGCAGTGCTAACTCGGGGAGCCCTAGGCACTTC
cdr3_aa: CSANSGSPRHF

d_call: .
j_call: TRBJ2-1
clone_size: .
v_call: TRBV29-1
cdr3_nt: TGCAGCGTTCGCCGCGATCTAAATCGAATCTCCTACAATGAGCAGTTCTTC
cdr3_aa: CSVRRDLNRISYNEQFF

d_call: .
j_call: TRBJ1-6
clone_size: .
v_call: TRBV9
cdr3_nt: TGTGCCAGCAGCGTAGGGGCAGACACAAATTCACCCCTCCACTTT
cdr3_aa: CASSVGADTNSPLHF

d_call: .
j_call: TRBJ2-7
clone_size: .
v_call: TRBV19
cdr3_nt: TGTGCCAGTAGTATGGGGGGTCCCCTGGAGCAGTACTTC
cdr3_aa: CASSMGGPLEQYF

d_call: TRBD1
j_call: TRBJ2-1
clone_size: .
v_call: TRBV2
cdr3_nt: TGTGCCAGCAGTGTACAGGGGTACAATGAGCAGTTCTTC
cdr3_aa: CASSVQGYNEQFF

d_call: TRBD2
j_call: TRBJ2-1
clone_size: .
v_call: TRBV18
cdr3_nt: TGTGCCAGCTCACCAGGAGCGGGAGGATGGAATGAGCAGTTCTTC
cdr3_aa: CASSPGAGGWNEQFF

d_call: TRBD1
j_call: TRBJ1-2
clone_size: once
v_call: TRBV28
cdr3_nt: TGTGCCAGCAGGCCTTACCCCAACAGGGGGCTGGGCTACACCTTC
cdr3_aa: CASRPYPNRGLGYTF

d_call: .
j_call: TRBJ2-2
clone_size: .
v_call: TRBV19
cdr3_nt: TGTGCCAGTAGTATCGACGGAGGCACCGGGGAGCTGTTTTTT
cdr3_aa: CASSIDGGTGELFF

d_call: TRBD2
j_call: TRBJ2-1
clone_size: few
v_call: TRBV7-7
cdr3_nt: TGTGCTAGCAGCAGCTACGGCGGGAGGGCCCAGGTGGATGAGCAGTTCTTC
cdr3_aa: CASSSYGGRAQVDEQFF

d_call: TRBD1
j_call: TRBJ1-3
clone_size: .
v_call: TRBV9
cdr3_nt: TGTGCCAGCAGCGTGGACAGGGGTGGAAACACCATATATTTT
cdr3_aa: CASSVDRGGNTIYF

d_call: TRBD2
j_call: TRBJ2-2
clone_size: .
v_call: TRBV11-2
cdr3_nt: TGTGCCAGCAGCTCCCGACTAGCGGTGAACACCGGGGAGCTGTTTTTT
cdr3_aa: CASSSRLAVNTGELFF

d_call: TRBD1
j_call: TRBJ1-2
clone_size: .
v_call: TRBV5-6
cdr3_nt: TGTGCCAGCAGCTTGAGGACAGGGGGCCTCTATGGCTACACCTTC
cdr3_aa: CASSLRTGGLYGYTF

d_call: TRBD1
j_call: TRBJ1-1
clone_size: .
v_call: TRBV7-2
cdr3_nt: TGTGCCAGCAGCTTAACCCGGACAGGGGACACTGAAGCTTTCTTT
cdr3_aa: CASSLTRTGDTEAFF

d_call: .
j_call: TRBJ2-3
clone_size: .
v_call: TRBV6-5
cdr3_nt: TGTGCCAGCGGGACTCCCCTCCCAGCCACGCAGTATTTT
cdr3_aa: CASGTPLPATQYF

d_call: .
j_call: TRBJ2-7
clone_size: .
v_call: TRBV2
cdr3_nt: TGTGCCAGCAGCGCCCAACAGGGCCCCTACGAGCAGTACTTC
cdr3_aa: CASSAQQGPYEQYF

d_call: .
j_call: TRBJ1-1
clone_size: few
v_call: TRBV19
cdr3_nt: TGTGCCAGTAGTGGGGACTGGAACACTGAAGCTTTCTTT
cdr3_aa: CASSGDWNTEAFF

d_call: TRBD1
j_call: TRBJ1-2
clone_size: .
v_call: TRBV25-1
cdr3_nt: TGTGCCAGCAGTGACCCGGTCGGGACAGGGGTTAGAGGCTACACCTTC
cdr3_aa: CASSDPVGTGVRGYTF

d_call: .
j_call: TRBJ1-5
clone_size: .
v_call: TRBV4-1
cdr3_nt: TGCGCCAGCAGCCCCCAACAGGTTAGCAATCAGCCCCAGCATTTT
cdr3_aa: CASSPQQVSNQPQHF

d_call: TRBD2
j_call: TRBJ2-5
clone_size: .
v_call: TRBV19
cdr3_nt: TGTGCCAGTAGTTCACTAGCGGGAGATGGTGGAGAGACCCAGTACTTC
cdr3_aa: CASSSLAGDGGETQYF

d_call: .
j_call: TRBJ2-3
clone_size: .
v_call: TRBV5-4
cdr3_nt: TGTGCCAGCAGCTTAGGGGGGGCCTTCTCCACAGATACGCAGTATTTT
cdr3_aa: CASSLGGAFSTDTQYF

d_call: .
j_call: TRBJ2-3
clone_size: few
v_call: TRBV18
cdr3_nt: TGTGCCAGCTCTCCTACCACAGATACGCAGTATTTT
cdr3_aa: CASSPTTDTQYF

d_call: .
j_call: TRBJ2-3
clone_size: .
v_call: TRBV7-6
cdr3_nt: TGTGCCAGCAGCAGGTTAGAGGGAAGGTTGACAGATACGCAGTATTTT
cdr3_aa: CASSRLEGRLTDTQYF

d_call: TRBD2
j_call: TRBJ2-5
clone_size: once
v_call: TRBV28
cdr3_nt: TGTGCCAGCAGTTTACCAGCGGGAGATGGTACCCAGTACTTC
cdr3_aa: CASSLPAGDGTQYF

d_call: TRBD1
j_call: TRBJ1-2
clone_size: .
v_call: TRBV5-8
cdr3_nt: TGTGCCAGCAGCCCAAGGACAGGGGGGGACTATGGCTACACCTTC
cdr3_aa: CASSPRTGGDYGYTF

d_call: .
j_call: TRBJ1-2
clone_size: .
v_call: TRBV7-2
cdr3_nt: TGTGCCAGCAGCTTAGCGCCAGGGGCGGCTAACTATGGCTACACCTTC
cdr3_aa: CASSLAPGAANYGYTF

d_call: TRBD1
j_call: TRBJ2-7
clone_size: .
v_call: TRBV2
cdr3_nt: TGTGCCAGCAGTGGCGACAGGGGCTACGAGCAGTACTTC
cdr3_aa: CASSGDRGYEQYF

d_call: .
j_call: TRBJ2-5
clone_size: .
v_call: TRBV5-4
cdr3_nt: TGTGCCAGCAGCTTGGATCCCGTGGGCACGGAGACCCAGTACTTC
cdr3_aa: CASSLDPVGTETQYF

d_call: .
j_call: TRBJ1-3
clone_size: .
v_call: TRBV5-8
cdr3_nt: TGTGCCAGCAGCTTGGTGGGCAGGGCTGGAAACACCATATATTTT
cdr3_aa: CASSLVGRAGNTIYF

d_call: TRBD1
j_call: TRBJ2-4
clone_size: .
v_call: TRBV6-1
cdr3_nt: TGTGCCAGCAGTGCGACAGGGGGAACGGTTCAGTACTTC
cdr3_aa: CASSATGGTVQYF

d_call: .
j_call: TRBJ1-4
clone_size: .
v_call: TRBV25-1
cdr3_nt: TGTGCCAGCAGTGACCAGCGGTTTAATGAAAAACTGTTTTTT
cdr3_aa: CASSDQRFNEKLFF

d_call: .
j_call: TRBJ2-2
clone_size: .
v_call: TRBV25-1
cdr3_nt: TGTGCCAGCAGTGAAGGACACGATGCCGGGGAGCTGTTTTTT
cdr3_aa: CASSEGHDAGELFF

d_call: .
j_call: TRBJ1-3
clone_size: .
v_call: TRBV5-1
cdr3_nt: TGCGCCAGCAGCTTTCCGGGCTCTGGAAACACCATATATTTT
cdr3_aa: CASSFPGSGNTIYF